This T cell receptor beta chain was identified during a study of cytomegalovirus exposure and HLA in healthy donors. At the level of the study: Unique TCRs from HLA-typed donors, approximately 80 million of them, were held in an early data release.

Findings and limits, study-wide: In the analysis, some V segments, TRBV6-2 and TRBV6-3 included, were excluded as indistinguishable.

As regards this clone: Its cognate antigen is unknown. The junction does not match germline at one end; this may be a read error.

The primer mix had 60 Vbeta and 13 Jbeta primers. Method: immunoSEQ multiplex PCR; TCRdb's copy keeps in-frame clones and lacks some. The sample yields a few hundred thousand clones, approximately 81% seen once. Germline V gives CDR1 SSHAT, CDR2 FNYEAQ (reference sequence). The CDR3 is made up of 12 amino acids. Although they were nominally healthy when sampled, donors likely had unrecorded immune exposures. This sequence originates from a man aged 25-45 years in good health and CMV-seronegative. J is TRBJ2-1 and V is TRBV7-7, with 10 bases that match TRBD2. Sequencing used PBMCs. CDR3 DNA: TGTGCTAGCAGCTTAGCGGGGGGTGAGCAGTTCTTC. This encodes CASSLAGGEQFF.